Below, 28 T cell receptor beta chains from the same sample are listed, as sequenced in a study of T cell responses to AZD1222 COVID-19 vaccine. Clones were sequenced by immunoSEQ multiplex PCR, and TCRdb holds only the in-frame ones, with some missing. Of about 120,000 clones in the sample, approximately 90% are singletons; the top ten hold about 7%. Sequenced material: peripheral blood, taken on day 0 of AZD1222 vaccination. The receptor source for this set is an adult in good health.

This rearrangement joins TRBV4-2 to TRBJ2-5, with 8 bases aligning to TRBD2. This CDR3 comprises 15 residues. Germline CDR1 is LGHNA and CDR2 is YNFKEQ. J gave up 6 bases and V 0 bases, and 6 bases lay outside the gene matches. The CDR3, as DNA: TGTGCCAGCAGCCAAGATAAGACTAGCGTGCAGACCCAGTACTTC. Translating it yields CASSQDKTSVQTQYF.

The chain couples TRBV12-3 or TRBV12-4 to TRBJ1-1; tentatively, D is TRBD1 (5 bases). The ends were cut back, 9 bases at V and 4 bases at J, with 12 bases in the middle. There are 12 residues in the CDR3. As DNA, the CDR3 is TGTGCCAGTAAAAGACAGTCCACTGAAGCTTTCTTT. Translation gives CASKRQSTEAFF.

This chain uses TRBV6-2 or TRBV6-3 with TRBJ1-2; no clear D gene. The CDR3 length is 14 residues. V gave up 6 bases and J gave up 0 bases, with 11 bases separating them. Germline V lookup: CDR1 MNHEY, CDR2 SVGEGT. The CDR3 DNA reads as TGTGCCAGCAGCTCCCTGGGGACTAACTATGGCTACACCTTC. This gives the protein CASSSLGTNYGYTF.

The CDR3 here is CASRYTGGNTIYF. As DNA, the CDR3 is TGCGCCAGCAGATATACAGGTGGAAACACCATATATTTT. The chain has TRBV4-1 and TRBJ1-3, with D possibly being TRBD1 (5 bases). Germline CDR1 and CDR2: MGHRA and YSYEKL. V was pared by 6 bases and J by 3 bases, with 9 bases between. CDR3 size: 13 residues.

J is TRBJ1-6 and V is TRBV28; possible D gene TRBD1, 6 bases. V gave up 8 bases and J gave up 9 bases, with 11 bases separating them. This CDR3 is built from 12 residues. Germline-derived CDR1 and CDR2 are MDHEN and SYDVKM. CDR3 coding DNA: TGTGCCAGCGGACCACAGGGTTCACCCCTCCACTTT. This translates into CASGPQGSPLHF. Complete variable domain (other parts from reference TRBV28 and TRBJ1-6): DVKVTQSSRYLVKRTGEKVFLECVQDMDHENMFWYRQDPGLGLRLIYFSYDVKMKEKGDIPEGYSVSREKKERFSLILESASTNQTSMYLCASGPQGSPLHFGNGTRLTVT.

DNA for the CDR3: TGTGCCGCCCGGACATCGGGGGGGACCCAGTACTTC. Translating gives CAARTSGGTQYF. The gene calls are TRBV27 and TRBJ2-5; 7 bases are a match to TRBD2. Germline CDR1 reads MNHEY; CDR2 reads SMNVEV (reference sequence). The J segment lost 7 bases and the V segment lost 11 bases, leaving 10 bases of the junction unmatched. The CDR3 totals 12 residues.

This chain joins TRBV12-3 or TRBV12-4 and TRBJ1-6, with 10 bases identical to TRBD1. V was clipped by 7 bases and J by 10 bases; unmatched bases: 4. The CDR3 is 13 residues long. This chain's CDR3 is CASKMTGGSPLHF. The CDR3 region has the DNA TGTGCCAGCAAAATGACAGGGGGCTCACCCCTCCACTTT.

The gene calls are TRBV28 and TRBJ2-7, with D uncertain. CDR3 size: 14 residues. Germline CDR1 reads MDHEN; CDR2 reads SYDVKM. V was trimmed by 4 bases and J by 7 bases, leaving 17 bases between them. The DNA for the CDR3 is TGTGCCAGCAGTTCCTCGAGACCTCCTCTGGAGCAGTACTTC. Translation gives CASSSSRPPLEQYF.

The chain has TRBV5-6 and TRBJ2-5; TRBD2 aligns across 10 bases. This CDR3 comprises 15 residues. V was clipped by 6 bases and J by 3 bases; unmatched bases: 8. Per germline, CDR1 SGHDT and CDR2 YYEEEE. CDR3 DNA: TGTGCCAGCATCCCCGGGACTAGCGTGAAAGAGACCCAGTACTTC. This gives the protein CASIPGTSVKETQYF.

This clone was seen only a few times. This chain connects TRBV6-5 to TRBJ2-7; 12 nucleotides line up with TRBD2. CDR3 length: 16 amino acids. The germline CDR1 and CDR2 sequences are MNHEY and SVGAGI. V was pared by 2 bases and J by 7 bases, with 9 bases of the junction left unmatched. CDR3 coding DNA: TGTGCCAGCAGTTACCCCCTAGCGGGGGGGCCAGGGGAGCAGTACTTC. Encoded protein: CASSYPLAGGPGEQYF.

This chain links TRBV6-1 with TRBJ2-3; no clear D. Germline lookup yields CDR1 MNHNS and CDR2 SASEGT. Trimming stripped 2 bases from V and 1 base from J, with 4 bases between. This CDR3 region has 13 residues. The CDR3: CASSELRTDTQYF. The DNA of the CDR3 is TGTGCCAGCAGTGAACTACGCACAGATACGCAGTATTTT.

This sequence joins TRBV11-2 and TRBJ1-1; 8 bases line up with TRBD1. The V segment lost 5 bases and the J segment 3 bases; nucleotides outside the gene matches: 11. The germline gives CDR1 SGHAT, CDR2 FQNNGV. This CDR3 is built from 16 residues. The CDR3 DNA reads TGTGCCAGCAGCCGAGGGACAGGAAGATCGGACACTGAAGCTTTCTTT. This codes for CASSRGTGRSDTEAFF.

The chain links TRBV6-5 to TRBJ2-2; 9 nucleotides line up with TRBD1. V dropped 2 bases and J dropped 7; count of bases not matched to a gene: 5. The CDR3 is 15 residues long. CDR1 and CDR2 (germline): MNHEY, SVGAGI. CDR3 in DNA: TGTGCCAGCAGTTACGAACAGGGGGCCCTCGGGGAGCTGTTTTTT. Its protein is CASSYEQGALGELFF.

This chain connects TRBV6-5 to TRBJ1-2, with D unresolved. The CDR3 sequence is 14 residues long. Looked up from germline, CDR1 is MNHEY and CDR2 is SVGAGI. V lost 5 bases and J 7 bases, leaving 17 bases between the germline ends. The CDR3 sequence is CASSNTGVTGGYTF. Here the CDR3 DNA reads TGTGCCAGCAGTAACACCGGGGTCACGGGTGGCTACACCTTC.

The CDR3 sequence: CASSFEQWGNEQFF. Here the CDR3 DNA reads TGTGCCAGCAGCTTCGAACAGTGGGGCAATGAGCAGTTCTTC. This rearrangement joins TRBV5-6 to TRBJ2-1; D ambiguous. The CDR3 is 14 amino acids. V was cut by 2 bases and J by 6 bases, with 12 bases left in between. Germline V gene lookup returns CDR1 SGHDT and CDR2 YYEEEE.

The table lists this clone with a count of one. The chain recombines TRBV19 with TRBJ2-7; D unclear. The V gene lost 10 bases and the J gene lost 6 bases, with 16 bases spanning the gap. Germline assignment: CDR1 LNHDA and CDR2 SQIVND (reference sequence). The CDR3 length is 12 residues. CDR3 sequence: CAKDAIRCEQYF. CDR3 nucleotide sequence: TGTGCCAAAGACGCGATCCGTTGCGAGCAGTACTTC.

This chain joins TRBV29-1 and TRBJ2-5, with 10 bases lining up with TRBD1. Per germline, CDR1 SQVTM and CDR2 ANQGSEA. This CDR3 is built from 13 residues. V was clipped by 5 bases and J by 5 bases; unmatched bases: 5. The CDR3 here is CSVRQGASETQYF. DNA of the CDR3: TGCAGCGTTAGACAGGGGGCGTCTGAGACCCAGTACTTC. Full variable domain (rest looked up from reference TRBV29-1 and TRBJ2-5): SAVISQKPSRDICQRGTSLTIQCQVDSQVTMMFWYRQQPGQSLTLIATANQGSEATYESGFVIDKFPISRPNLTFSTLTVSNMSPEDSSIYLCSVRQGASETQYFGPGTRLLVL.

The chain couples TRBV18 to TRBJ1-5; the D is unclear. V lost 2 bases and J lost 0, with 2 bases in between. Germline assignment: CDR1 KGHSH and CDR2 LQKENI. This CDR3 is 13 amino acids long. Here the CDR3 reads CASSPYSNQPQHF. CDR3 DNA sequence: TGTGCCAGCTCACCATATAGCAATCAGCCCCAGCATTTT.

V and J are TRBV29-1 and TRBJ2-7; D gene uncertain. This CDR3 comprises 13 residues. The ends were cut back, 4 bases at V and 0 bases at J, with 10 bases in the middle. Germline V gene data show CDR1 as SQVTM and CDR2 as ANQGSEA. The DNA for the CDR3 is TGCAGCGTTGTGGGCGGAACCTCCTACGAGCAGTACTTC. Its translation is CSVVGGTSYEQYF.

The chain recombines TRBV28 with TRBJ2-7; D might be TRBD1 or TRBD2, each matching 5 bases. The germline CDR1 and CDR2 sequences are MDHEN and SYDVKM. This CDR3 spans 12 amino acids. Between the trimmed V and J ends, which lost 6 bases and 3 bases, there was a span of 9 bases. CDR3 sequence (DNA): TGTGCCAGCAGGGGACCCTACTACGAGCAGTACTTC. Translation: CASRGPYYEQYF.

The rearrangement uses TRBV30 and TRBJ1-5; a possible D gene is TRBD1 (6 bases). Germline loops: CDR1 GTSNPN, CDR2 SVGIG (reference sequence). The CDR3 covers 15 residues. The V end was cut by 2 bases, the J end by 6 bases, with 17 bases between. The CDR3 nucleotides read TGTGCCTGGAGTCTGACAGGTCTCCCCTCTCAGCCCCAGCATTTT. It is translated as CAWSLTGLPSQPQHF.

The rearrangement links TRBV11-2 to TRBJ1-2; no firm D call. In germline, CDR1 is SGHAT, CDR2 FQNNGV. Between the trimmed V and J ends, which lost 1 base and 1 base, there was a span of 4 bases. CDR3 length: 13 residues. CDR3 in DNA: TGTGCCAGCAGCTTAGGGGTTAACTATGGCTACACCTTC. Translating it yields CASSLGVNYGYTF.

A single count supports this clone. This chain uses TRBV3-1 (or the pseudogene TRBV3-2) with TRBJ1-6; D remains ambiguous. The germline CDR1 and CDR2 sequences are LGHDT and YNNKEL (reference sequence). V lost 2 bases, J lost 9 bases, and 11 bases lay in between. The CDR3 is made up of 14 amino acids. This chain's CDR3 is CASSQSRLGSPLHF. The DNA of the CDR3 is TGTGCCAGCAGCCAATCGCGTTTGGGTTCACCCCTCCACTTT.

The rearrangement uses TRBV6-5 and TRBJ1-2, with D hard to call. CDR1 and CDR2 from the germline V gene are MNHEY and SVGAGI. The CDR3 sequence is 14 residues long. With 4 bases removed from V and 4 bases from J, the gap between germline ends came to 13 bases. The CDR3 loop is CASSSPDIGYGYTF. The CDR3 bases are TGTGCCAGCAGTTCTCCCGACATCGGCTATGGCTACACCTTC.

To note about this clone: Sequence at one end of the junction differs from germline and may be a read error. The rearrangement uses TRBV7-7 and TRBJ2-1, with 13 positions matching TRBD2. CDR1 is SSHAT, CDR2 FNYEAQ, per germline (reference sequence). This CDR3 is built from 15 residues. The CDR3 nucleotides read TGTGCTAGCAGCTACTCCGGGACTAGCGGGGCTAAGCAGTTCTTC. Its protein is CASSYSGTSGAKQFF.

This clone was recorded once. CDR3: CASSFQTSRFTDTQYF. The CDR3 DNA reads as TGTGCCAGCAGTTTCCAGACTAGTAGATTCACAGATACGCAGTATTTT. This chain uses TRBV28 with TRBJ2-3, with D perhaps TRBD2 (6 bases). The CDR3 runs to 16 residues. Looked up from germline, CDR1 is MDHEN and CDR2 is SYDVKM. Trimming shortened V by 3 bases and J by 2 bases, and 15 bases separated the two germline ends.

This clone was observed once. The genes are TRBV16 and TRBJ2-7, with unresolved D. The CDR3 loop spans 12 amino acids. Germline assignment: CDR1 KGHSY and CDR2 FQNENV. Trimming stripped 3 bases from V and 6 bases from J, with 9 bases between. DNA of the CDR3: TGTGCCAGCAGCCATCGTCCCGGCGAGCAGTACTTC. Translating gives CASSHRPGEQYF.

The gene calls are TRBV10-3 and TRBJ2-1; D may be TRBD1 (5 bases). CDR1 is ENHRY and CDR2 is SYGVKD in the germline V gene. Trimming cost V 3 bases and J 3 bases, with 9 bases left between them. The CDR3 covers 14 residues. CDR3 sequence: CAISDPRVYNEQFF. Here the CDR3 DNA reads TGTGCCATCAGTGACCCCAGGGTCTACAATGAGCAGTTCTTC.